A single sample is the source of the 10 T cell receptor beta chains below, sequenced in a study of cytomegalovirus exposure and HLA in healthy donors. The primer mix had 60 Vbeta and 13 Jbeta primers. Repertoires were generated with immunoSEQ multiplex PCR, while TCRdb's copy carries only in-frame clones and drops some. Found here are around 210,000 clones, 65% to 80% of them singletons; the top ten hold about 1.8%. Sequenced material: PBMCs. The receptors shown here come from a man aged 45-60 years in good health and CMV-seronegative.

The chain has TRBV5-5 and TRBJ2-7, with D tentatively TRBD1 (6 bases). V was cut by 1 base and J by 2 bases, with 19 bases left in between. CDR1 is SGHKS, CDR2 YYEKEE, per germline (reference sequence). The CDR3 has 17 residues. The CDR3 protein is CASSLYAGNGQPYEQYF. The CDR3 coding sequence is TGTGCCAGCAGCTTGTATGCCGGGAACGGACAGCCCTACGAGCAGTACTTC.

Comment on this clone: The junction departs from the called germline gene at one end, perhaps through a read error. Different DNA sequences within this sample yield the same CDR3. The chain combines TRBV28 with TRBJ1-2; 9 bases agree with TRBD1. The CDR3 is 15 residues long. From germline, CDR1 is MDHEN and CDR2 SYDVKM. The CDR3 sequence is CASKTGQGRVYGYTF. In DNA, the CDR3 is TGCGCCAGCAAAACGGGACAGGGAAGGGTCTATGGCTACACCTTC.

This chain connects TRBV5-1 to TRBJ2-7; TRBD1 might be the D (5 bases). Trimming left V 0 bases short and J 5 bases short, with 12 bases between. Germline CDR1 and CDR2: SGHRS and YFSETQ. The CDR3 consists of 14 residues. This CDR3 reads CASSLVAGSNEQYF. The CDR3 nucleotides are TGCGCCAGCAGCTTGGTGGCAGGGTCAAACGAGCAGTACTTC.

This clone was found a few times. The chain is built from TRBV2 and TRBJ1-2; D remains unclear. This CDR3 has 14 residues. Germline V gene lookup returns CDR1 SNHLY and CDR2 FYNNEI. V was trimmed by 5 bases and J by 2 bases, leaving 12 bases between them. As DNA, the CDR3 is TGTGCCAGCAGTCCGGAGGGCCTAAACTATGGCTACACCTTC. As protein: CASSPEGLNYGYTF.

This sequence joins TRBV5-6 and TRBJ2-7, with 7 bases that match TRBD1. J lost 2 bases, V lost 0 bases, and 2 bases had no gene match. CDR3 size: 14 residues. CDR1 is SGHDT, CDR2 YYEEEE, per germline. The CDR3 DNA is TGTGCCAGCAGCTTGGGACAGGGACCCTACGAGCAGTACTTC. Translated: CASSLGQGPYEQYF.

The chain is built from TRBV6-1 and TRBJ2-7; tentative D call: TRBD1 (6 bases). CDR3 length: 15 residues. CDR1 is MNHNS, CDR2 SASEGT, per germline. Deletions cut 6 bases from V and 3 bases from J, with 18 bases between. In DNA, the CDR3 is TGTGCCAGCAGCCCTTCAGGGGCCCAGTTCTACGAGCAGTACTTC. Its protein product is CASSPSGAQFYEQYF.

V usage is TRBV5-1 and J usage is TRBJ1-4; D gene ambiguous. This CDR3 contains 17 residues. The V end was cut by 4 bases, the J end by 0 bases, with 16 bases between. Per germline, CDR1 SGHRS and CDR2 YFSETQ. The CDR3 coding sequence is TGCGCCAGCAGCCCCTACGGTAGATTTGCAACTAATGAAAAACTGTTTTTT. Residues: CASSPYGRFATNEKLFF. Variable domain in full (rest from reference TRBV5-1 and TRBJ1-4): KAGVTQTPRYLIKTRGQQVTLSCSPISGHRSVSWYQQTPGQGLQFLFEYFSETQRNKGNFPGRFSGRQFSNSRSEMNVSTLELGDSALYLCASSPYGRFATNEKLFFGSGTQLSVL.

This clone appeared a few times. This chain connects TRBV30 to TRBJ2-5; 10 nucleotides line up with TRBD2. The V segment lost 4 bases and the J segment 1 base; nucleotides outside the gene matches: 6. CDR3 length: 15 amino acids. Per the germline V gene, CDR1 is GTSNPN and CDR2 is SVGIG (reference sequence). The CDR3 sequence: CAWTFSGGFQETQYF. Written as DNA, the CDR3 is TGTGCCTGGACATTTAGCGGGGGGTTCCAAGAGACCCAGTACTTC. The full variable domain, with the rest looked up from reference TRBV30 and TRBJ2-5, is SQTIHQWPATLVQPVGSPLSLECTVEGTSNPNLYWYRQAAGRGLQLLFYSVGIGQISSEVPQNLSASRPQDRQFILSSKKLLLSDSGFYLCAWTFSGGFQETQYFGPGTRLLVL.

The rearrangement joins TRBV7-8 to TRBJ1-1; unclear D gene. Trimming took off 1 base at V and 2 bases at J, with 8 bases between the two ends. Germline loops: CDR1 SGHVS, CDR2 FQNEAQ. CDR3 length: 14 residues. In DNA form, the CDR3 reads TGTGCCAGCAGCTTAGAATTGAGTAACACTGAAGCTTTCTTT. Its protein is CASSLELSNTEAFF.

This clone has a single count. The CDR3 loop is CASRRYQDRGLYEQYF. Written as DNA, the CDR3 is TGCGCCAGCAGGCGGTATCAGGACAGGGGATTATACGAGCAGTACTTC. The gene calls are TRBV10-1 and TRBJ2-7, with 9 bases matching TRBD1. This CDR3 spans 16 amino acids. Germline values: CDR1 WNHNN, CDR2 SYGVQD (reference sequence). With V trimmed by 6 bases and J by 4 bases, 13 bases remained unmatched.